This T cell receptor beta chain emerged from a study of tumor-infiltrating lymphocytes in primary liver carcinoma. Notes on the study in general: Only about 7-25% of top clones occurred in every one of the five tumor regions.

V lost 2 bases and J lost 5, with 15 bases in between. Per germline, CDR1 SGHAT and CDR2 FQNNGV. The CDR3 is 15 amino acids. TCR beta cDNA was made from 500 ng total RNA with a constant-region primer. Library construction for TCR beta comprised three nested multiplex PCR rounds performed with slightly modified ARM-PCR. Rounds one and two of PCR, each of about 10 cycles, were primed with TRBV1-TRBV30 forward primers and a C-beta reverse primer. MiXCR, run by TCRdb on the multiplex PCR reads, gives a single entry per CDR3 protein. The sample has almost 55,000 distinct CDR3 sequences; 60% to 75% are singletons. Points on this clonotype: Its antigen remains unknown.

RNA and DNA were co-extracted from about 19-30 mg of unsorted bulk tissue. None of the patients had received treatment, and all had chronic HBV infection. The chain combines TRBV11-2 with TRBJ2-5; D is perhaps TRBD1 or TRBD2 (5 bases each). Sequences were obtained from liver tumor tissue from sampling region 2. Subset noted: tumor region T2, inferior pole. The receptor was derived from a man aged 35 to 55 with primary liver carcinoma and hepatitis B virus infection. The CDR3 nucleotides are TGTGCCAGCAGCTTACGGTCCGGGGACGTGGAGACCCAGTACTTC. Protein: CASSLRSGDVETQYF.